This TCR beta chain was documented in a study of control samples from healthy donors and cancer patients. There are a few counts of this clone. The protocol was immunoSEQ multiplex PCR, while the TCRdb copy is restricted to in-frame clones and leaves out a portion. Among approximately 54,000 clones listed, approximately 91% were seen once. CDR3 length: 15 residues. Trimming at V came to 2 bases and at J to 5 bases, leaving 7 bases not matched to a gene. Germline CDR1 reads SEHNR; CDR2 reads FQNEAQ (reference sequence). The rearrangement links TRBV7-9 to TRBJ1-1, with 8 positions matching TRBD1. Input material: PBMCs. This clonotype was sampled from a man over 45 with head and neck cancer. Here the CDR3 reads CASSLRQGARTEAFF. For the CDR3, the DNA is TGTGCCAGCAGCTTACGGCAGGGGGCGCGAACTGAAGCTTTCTTT. The variable domain in full, with the rest retrieved from reference TRBV7-9 and TRBJ1-1, is DTGVSQNPRHKITKRGQNVTFRCDPISEHNRLYWYRQTLGQGPEFLTYFQNEAQLEKSRLLSDRFSAERPKGSFSTLEIQRTEQGDSAMYLCASSLRQGARTEAFFGQGTRLTVV.